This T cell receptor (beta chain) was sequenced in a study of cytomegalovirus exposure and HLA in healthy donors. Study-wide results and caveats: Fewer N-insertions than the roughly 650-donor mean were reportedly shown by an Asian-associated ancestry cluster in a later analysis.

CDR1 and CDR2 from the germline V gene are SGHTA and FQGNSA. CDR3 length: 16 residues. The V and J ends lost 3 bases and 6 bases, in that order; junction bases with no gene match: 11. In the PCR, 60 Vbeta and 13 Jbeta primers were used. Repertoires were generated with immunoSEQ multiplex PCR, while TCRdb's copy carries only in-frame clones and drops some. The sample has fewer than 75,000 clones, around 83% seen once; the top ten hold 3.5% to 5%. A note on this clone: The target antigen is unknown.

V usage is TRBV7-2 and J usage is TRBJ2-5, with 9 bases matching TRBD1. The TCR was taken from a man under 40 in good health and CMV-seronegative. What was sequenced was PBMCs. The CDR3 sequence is CASSFHGTGRGQTQYF. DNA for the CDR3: TGTGCCAGCAGCTTCCACGGGACAGGGAGGGGACAGACCCAGTACTTC.